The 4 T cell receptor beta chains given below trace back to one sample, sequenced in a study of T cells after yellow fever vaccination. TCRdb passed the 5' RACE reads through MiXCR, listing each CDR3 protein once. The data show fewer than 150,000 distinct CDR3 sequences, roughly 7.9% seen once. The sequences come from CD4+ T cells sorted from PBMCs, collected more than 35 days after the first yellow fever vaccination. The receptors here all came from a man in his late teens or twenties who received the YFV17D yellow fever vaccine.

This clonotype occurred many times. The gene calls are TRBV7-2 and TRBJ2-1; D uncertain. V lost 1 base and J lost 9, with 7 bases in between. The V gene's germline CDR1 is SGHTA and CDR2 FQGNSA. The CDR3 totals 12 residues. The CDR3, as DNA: TGTGCCAGCAGCTTAGACGTCGCTGAGCAGTTCTTC. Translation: CASSLDVAEQFF.

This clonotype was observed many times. The CDR3 nucleotides are TGTGCCAGCAGCCCGGGGACTCCCGAGGCCGGGGAGCTGTTTTTT. This encodes CASSPGTPEAGELFF. V usage is TRBV5-6 and J usage is TRBJ2-2, with D perhaps matching TRBD2 (6 bases). The CDR3 loop spans 15 amino acids. Germline loops: CDR1 SGHDT, CDR2 YYEEEE. The V end lost 4 bases, the J end lost 6 bases, and 16 bases lay between the germline ends.

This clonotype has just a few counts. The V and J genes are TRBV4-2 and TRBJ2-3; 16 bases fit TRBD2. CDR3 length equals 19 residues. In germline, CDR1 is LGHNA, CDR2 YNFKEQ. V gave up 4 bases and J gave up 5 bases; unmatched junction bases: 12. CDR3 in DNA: TGTGCCAGCAGCCCGGGGGGACTAGCGGGGGGGCAAAGGGGAGATACGCAGTATTTT. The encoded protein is CASSPGGLAGGQRGDTQYF.

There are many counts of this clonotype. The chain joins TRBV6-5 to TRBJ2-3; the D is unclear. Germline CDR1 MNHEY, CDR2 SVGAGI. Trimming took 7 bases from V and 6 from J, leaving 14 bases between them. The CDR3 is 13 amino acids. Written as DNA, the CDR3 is TGTGCCAGCACCACCCAGGTGGGGGATACGCAGTATTTT. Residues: CASTTQVGDTQYF.